One and the same sample provided the 11 T cell receptor beta chains below, sequenced in a study of cytomegalovirus exposure and HLA in healthy donors. Libraries were prepared by immunoSEQ multiplex PCR; TCRdb keeps only in-frame clonotypes and omits some of them. The sample contains about 150,000 clones, about 88% of which appear only once. The material sequenced was PBMCs. Receptor source: a woman aged 18-29 years in good health and CMV-seropositive.

The chain employs TRBV9 and TRBJ1-1; TRBD1 matches at 9 bases. CDR3 size: 15 residues. The junction had 5 bases not matched to a gene; V was cut back by 0 bases and J by 5 bases. CDR1 is SGDLS, CDR2 YYNGEE, per germline. The CDR3 sequence is CASSVDGTGRTEAFF. CDR3 DNA sequence: TGTGCCAGCAGCGTAGATGGGACAGGGAGAACTGAAGCTTTCTTT.

This clone was observed a handful of times. The chain employs TRBV2 and TRBJ2-2; D uncertain. The V gene's germline CDR1 is SNHLY and CDR2 FYNNEI. The CDR3 is made up of 12 amino acids. The V end was cut by 6 bases, the J end by 6 bases, with 8 bases between. The CDR3 DNA reads as TGTGCCAGCAGCGTCGGTCCCGGGGAGCTGTTTTTT. This encodes CASSVGPGELFF. The whole variable domain, filled in from reference TRBV2 and TRBJ2-2, reads EPEVTQTPSHQVTQMGQEVILRCVPISNHLYFYWYRQILGQKVEFLVSFYNNEISEKSEIFDDQFSVERPDGSNFTLKIRSTKLEDSAMYFCASSVGPGELFFGEGSRLTVL.

This chain connects TRBV13 to TRBJ2-7; 7 positions agree with TRBD2. CDR3 length equals 14 residues. Germline CDR1 reads PRHDT; CDR2 reads FYEKMQ (reference sequence). With V trimmed by 5 bases and J by 5 bases, 9 bases remained unmatched. The CDR3 sequence: CASSPGLVWDEQYF. CDR3 coding DNA: TGTGCCAGCAGCCCCGGACTAGTGTGGGACGAGCAGTACTTC.

The V call is TRBV5-6, the J call TRBJ2-5; 8 bases agree with TRBD2. Germline V lookup: CDR1 SGHDT, CDR2 YYEEEE. This CDR3 spans 14 amino acids. The V gene end was trimmed by 0 bases and the J gene end by 4 bases; junction bases not matched to a gene: 2. CDR3 DNA sequence: TGTGCCAGCAGCTTGGAGGGACTAGTAGAGACCCAGTACTTC. Translating it yields CASSLEGLVETQYF. The entire variable domain, with the rest obtained from reference TRBV5-6 and TRBJ2-5, is as follows: DAGVTQSPTHLIKTRGQQVTLRCSPKSGHDTVSWYQQALGQGPQFIFQYYEEEERQRGNFPDRFSGHQFPNYSSELNVNALLLGDSALYLCASSLEGLVETQYFGPGTRLLVL.

The V gene is TRBV4-1, the J gene TRBJ2-1; 9 nucleotides agree with TRBD2. The CDR3 runs 20 residues. The germline V gene has CDR1 MGHRA and CDR2 YSYEKL. The V and J ends lost 0 bases and 0 bases, in that order; junction bases with no gene match: 12. The DNA for the CDR3 is TGCGCCAGCAGCCAAGAACAAGCTAGCGGGGTTCCAAGCTCCTACAATGAGCAGTTCTTC. Translating it yields CASSQEQASGVPSSYNEQFF.

The chain employs TRBV6-6 and TRBJ2-2, with TRBD1 matching 8 bases. Germline V gene sequence: CDR1 MNHNY, CDR2 SVGAGI (reference sequence). The J segment lost 3 bases and the V segment lost 7 bases, leaving 10 bases of the junction unmatched. The length of the CDR3 is 16 residues. The chain's CDR3 is CASKTTVTGDTGELFF. The CDR3 DNA follows: TGTGCCAGCAAGACGACGGTGACAGGGGACACCGGGGAGCTGTTTTTT.

The chain has TRBV28 and TRBJ2-6; D is uncertain. Deletions cut 4 bases from V and 4 bases from J, with 2 bases between. The germline CDR1 and CDR2 sequences are MDHEN and SYDVKM. The CDR3 has 12 residues. The CDR3 is CASSSGANVLTF. The CDR3 DNA reads as TGTGCCAGCAGTTCAGGGGCCAACGTCCTGACTTTC.

The rearrangement joins TRBV28 to TRBJ2-5, with TRBD2 as a possible D gene (5 bases). The CDR3 is made up of 14 amino acids. Trimming left V 8 bases short and J 2 bases short, with 15 bases between. CDR1 is MDHEN, CDR2 SYDVKM, per germline. The chain's CDR3 is CASPRRSRQETQYF. The CDR3 nucleotides are TGTGCCAGCCCCCGGAGGAGCCGACAAGAGACCCAGTACTTC.

The chain is built from TRBV30 and TRBJ2-3; the D gene is possibly TRBD1 (5 bases). The CDR3 runs 15 residues. The V gene's germline CDR1 is GTSNPN and CDR2 SVGIG (reference sequence). V shed 0 bases and J shed 2 bases, with 12 bases lying between them. The DNA for the CDR3 is TGTGCCTGGAGTGTGGGGCAGCTCAACACAGATACGCAGTATTTT. Translation gives CAWSVGQLNTDTQYF.

The V and J genes are TRBV9 and TRBJ2-2; 7 bases align to TRBD1. The CDR3 covers 15 residues. Germline V gene data show CDR1 as SGDLS and CDR2 as YYNGEE. V lost 4 bases and J lost 3; bases outside the gene matches: 6. The CDR3 sequence is CASSPRGGYTGELFF. The CDR3 DNA reads as TGTGCCAGCAGCCCCCGAGGGGGCTACACCGGGGAGCTGTTTTTT.

This clone was counted once. J is TRBJ2-1 and V is TRBV6-4; a possible D gene is TRBD2 (5 bases). This CDR3 has 16 amino acids. With 2 bases removed from V and 2 bases from J, the gap between germline ends came to 13 bases. Germline values: CDR1 MRHNA, CDR2 SNTAGT. The CDR3 reads CASSDDAGGTYNEQFF. In DNA form, the CDR3 reads TGTGCCAGCAGTGACGACGCGGGTGGGACCTACAATGAGCAGTTCTTC.